The rows below give T cell receptor beta chains drawn from one sample of a study of blood T cell repertoires in COVID-19. The data were produced by immunoSEQ multiplex PCR, yet TCRdb's version contains in-frame clones alone and is incomplete. The table has approximately 28,000 clones, more than 75% seen once. The specimen was peripheral blood. These TCRs come from a human donor in a cohort sampled during active COVID-19. The CDR3 runs from the conserved cysteine through the conserved F or W. D genes are given only for firm matches. Clone sizes are given selectively: once, few, many, or a class where the clone is expanded.

V gene,J gene,D gene,clone size,CDR3 protein,CDR3 DNA
TRBV7-2,TRBJ2-7,-,-,CASSLPSADFTYEQYF,TGTGCCAGCAGCCTCCCCTCGGCGGACTTCACCTACGAGCAGTACTTC
TRBV3-1/TRBV3-2,TRBJ2-3,TRBD1,-,CASSQPPGQGADTQYF,TGTGCCAGCAGCCAGCCCCCGGGACAGGGGGCGGATACGCAGTATTTT
TRBV11-2,TRBJ1-1,TRBD1,-,CASSLASGQLNTEAFF,TGTGCCAGCAGCTTAGCCTCGGGACAGCTTAACACTGAAGCTTTCTTT
TRBV6-5,TRBJ2-7,-,-,CASSTPRGQYF,TGTGCCAGCAGTACCCCCAGGGGGCAGTACTTC
TRBV28,TRBJ1-1,-,-,CASSPGGGGYTEAFF,TGTGCCAGCAGTCCTGGGGGCGGGGGGTACACTGAAGCTTTCTTT
TRBV12-3/TRBV12-4,TRBJ1-2,-,-,CASKLTEDGYTF,TGTGCCAGCAAATTAACCGAGGATGGCTACACCTTC
TRBV5-5,TRBJ2-7,TRBD2,-,CASSTGTSGGEQYF,TGTGCCAGCAGCACCGGGACTAGCGGGGGGGAGCAGTACTTC
TRBV3-1/TRBV3-2,TRBJ1-4,-,-,CASSQDGTSRKLFF,TGTGCCAGCAGCCAAGATGGCACCTCAAGAAAACTGTTTTTT
TRBV30,TRBJ1-1,-,-,CAWSVVGGPNTEAFF,TGTGCCTGGAGTGTAGTCGGGGGACCGAACACTGAAGCTTTCTTT
TRBV4-1,TRBJ1-6,TRBD1,-,CASSGTGAAYNSPLHF,TGCGCCAGCAGCGGGACAGGGGCGGCCTATAATTCACCCCTCCACTTT
TRBV12-3/TRBV12-4,TRBJ1-5,-,-,CASSQNNQPQHF,TGTGCCAGCAGTCAAAACAATCAGCCCCAGCATTTT
TRBV30,TRBJ1-6,-,-,CAWSEQHNSPLHF,TGTGCCTGGAGTGAACAGCATAATTCACCCCTCCACTTT
TRBV24-1,TRBJ1-5,TRBD1,-,CATDPGQGEWSSNQPQHF,TGTGCCACTGACCCGGGACAGGGGGAATGGAGTAGCAATCAGCCCCAGCATTTT
TRBV2,TRBJ2-7,-,once,CASSAQGISYEQYF,TGTGCCAGCAGTGCACAGGGCATCTCCTACGAGCAGTACTTC
TRBV30,TRBJ1-4,-,once,CAWSLGPGGNEKLFF,TGTGCCTGGAGTCTAGGGCCCGGGGGAAATGAAAAACTGTTTTTT
TRBV6-4,TRBJ2-3,TRBD2,-,CASSDGTSGGADTQYF,TGTGCCAGCAGTGACGGGACTAGCGGGGGGGCAGATACGCAGTATTTT
TRBV5-4,TRBJ2-1,-,-,CASSLGAPSYNEQFF,TGTGCCAGCAGCTTGGGGGCCCCCTCTTACAATGAGCAGTTCTTC
TRBV11-1,TRBJ2-3,TRBD2,-,CASSLGTRGSDTQYF,TGTGCCAGCAGCTTAGGGACTAGAGGTTCAGATACGCAGTATTTT
TRBV6-2/TRBV6-3,TRBJ1-2,TRBD1,-,CASSYIPAGGKYYGYTF,TGTGCCAGCAGTTACATCCCGGCAGGGGGGAAGTACTATGGCTACACCTTC
TRBV7-9,TRBJ2-1,-,once,CASRWGGGDEQFF,TGTGCCAGCAGATGGGGTGGGGGCGATGAGCAGTTCTTC
TRBV5-4,TRBJ2-7,-,-,CASSLGVSYEQYF,TGTGCCAGCAGCTTGGGAGTATCCTACGAGCAGTACTTC
TRBV4-3,TRBJ1-2,-,once,CASSQDLRGSGYTF,TGCGCCAGCAGCCAAGATCTAAGGGGATCTGGCTACACCTTC
TRBV4-2,TRBJ1-1,-,-,CASSQVQGDTMNTEAFF,TGTGCCAGCAGCCAAGTCCAAGGTGACACGATGAACACTGAAGCTTTCTTT
TRBV11-2,TRBJ2-3,TRBD1,few,CASSLRDRATDTQYF,TGTGCCAGCAGCTTAAGGGACAGGGCCACAGATACGCAGTATTTT
TRBV6-5,TRBJ1-1,-,-,CASSYEEGRNTEAFF,TGTGCCAGCAGTTACGAGGAGGGCCGGAACACTGAAGCTTTCTTT
TRBV10-3,TRBJ2-2,-,once,CAITEPTGELFF,TGTGCCATCACCGAGCCTACCGGGGAGCTGTTTTTT
TRBV5-8,TRBJ1-2,-,-,CASRPGREFNYGYTF,TGTGCCAGCAGACCGGGACGGGAGTTCAACTATGGCTACACCTTC
TRBV28,TRBJ2-7,-,-,CASTPRGRAGGYEQYF,TGTGCCAGCACCCCGAGAGGCAGGGCTGGGGGGTACGAGCAGTACTTC
TRBV5-1,TRBJ2-7,-,-,CASRLLGEQYF,TGCGCCAGCAGGCTCCTCGGCGAGCAGTACTTC
TRBV7-3,TRBJ2-2,TRBD1,-,CASSLQGANTGELFF,TGTGCCAGCAGCTTACAGGGGGCGAACACCGGGGAGCTGTTTTTT
TRBV23-1,TRBJ2-1,-,-,CASSAEGPYNEQFF,TGCGCCAGCAGCGCGGAGGGACCCTACAATGAGCAGTTCTTC
TRBV5-1,TRBJ2-3,TRBD1,few,CASRSGQVDGTQYF,TGCGCCAGCAGATCTGGACAGGTAGACGGTACGCAGTATTTT
TRBV10-3,TRBJ2-3,TRBD1,-,CAIREDRGATDTQYF,TGTGCCATCAGGGAGGACAGGGGCGCTACAGATACGCAGTATTTT
TRBV5-1,TRBJ2-5,TRBD2,-,CASSSGSSGATQETQYF,TGCGCCAGCAGTTCAGGGAGTAGCGGGGCGACCCAAGAGACCCAGTACTTC
TRBV19,TRBJ1-5,-,-,CASSIFARGGNQPQHF,TGTGCCAGTAGTATATTCGCTCGAGGTGGCAATCAGCCCCAGCATTTT
TRBV10-3,TRBJ2-5,TRBD2,-,CACGEGQETQYF,TGTGCCTGTGGGGAGGGGCAAGAGACCCAGTACTTC
TRBV4-1,TRBJ2-5,TRBD2,-,CASSQDKSGGLQETQYF,TGCGCCAGCAGCCAAGATAAGAGCGGGGGATTACAAGAGACCCAGTACTTC
TRBV2,TRBJ2-7,-,-,CASQGYEQYF,TGTGCCAGCCAGGGCTACGAGCAGTACTTC
TRBV28,TRBJ2-7,-,-,CASTPIRPYEQYF,TGTGCCAGCACCCCTATACGCCCCTACGAGCAGTACTTC
TRBV14,TRBJ2-5,-,once,CASSQVGQYQETQYF,TGTGCCAGCAGCCAAGTAGGACAGTACCAAGAGACCCAGTACTTC
TRBV6-1,TRBJ1-5,-,-,CASSETVRTGGQPQHF,TGTGCCAGCAGTGAAACCGTGCGTACGGGGGGCCAGCCCCAGCATTTT
TRBV18,TRBJ2-7,TRBD2,-,CASSPGLAGVSYEQYF,TGTGCCAGCTCACCGGGACTAGCGGGCGTCTCCTACGAGCAGTACTTC
TRBV6-6,TRBJ2-7,-,-,CASRENRGASYEQYF,TGTGCCAGCAGGGAAAACCGGGGGGCCTCCTACGAGCAGTACTTC
TRBV10-1,TRBJ2-7,-,-,CASRRSEPNRDRPYEQYF,TGCGCCAGCAGAAGGTCGGAACCGAACAGGGACCGCCCCTACGAGCAGTACTTC
TRBV4-1,TRBJ2-7,TRBD2,-,CASSQDRGGPGEQYF,TGCGCCAGCAGCCAAGACCGGGGGGGGCCGGGCGAGCAGTACTTC
TRBV12-3/TRBV12-4,TRBJ1-1,-,once,CASSITNRAAFF,TGTGCCAGCAGCATCACGAACAGGGCCGCTTTCTTT
TRBV21-1,TRBJ1-5,-,-,CASSYLWTGDFSGNQPQHF,TGTGCCAGCAGCTACCTTTGGACAGGGGATTTTTCGGGCAATCAGCCCCAGCATTTT
TRBV7-2,TRBJ1-1,-,once,CASSFTVNTEAFF,TGTGCCAGCAGCTTCACAGTGAACACTGAAGCTTTCTTT
TRBV27,TRBJ1-4,TRBD1,-,CASSLQRGQGSEKLFF,TGTGCCAGCAGTTTACAAAGAGGACAGGGAAGTGAAAAACTGTTTTTT
TRBV2,TRBJ1-5,-,-,CASSPRGIRNQPQHF,TGTGCCAGCAGCCCTCGGGGTATCCGAAATCAGCCCCAGCATTTT
TRBV19,TRBJ2-5,TRBD2,-,CASSIDLPGRQGTQETQYF,TGTGCCAGTAGTATAGATCTCCCCGGGAGGCAGGGTACTCAAGAGACCCAGTACTTC
TRBV10-2,TRBJ2-4,-,-,CATTPGVAKNIQYF,TGCGCCACAACCCCCGGGGTAGCCAAAAACATTCAGTACTTC
TRBV29-1,TRBJ2-5,TRBD2,-,CSVVSGGETQYF,TGCAGCGTTGTTAGCGGGGGGGAGACCCAGTACTTC